This T cell receptor (beta chain) was recovered during a study of T cell responses to AZD1222 COVID-19 vaccine. Using immunoSEQ multiplex PCR, the repertoire was profiled, and TCRdb retains in-frame clones only, with some absent. The table shows tens of thousands of clones, with around 73% occurring only once. Germline lookup yields CDR1 KGHSH and CDR2 LQKENI. The CDR3 contains 14 residues. Trimming took 3 bases from V and 4 from J; bases not matched to a gene: 3. The sample consisted of peripheral blood, taken on day 0 of AZD1222 vaccination. This receptor was obtained from an adult in good health. This chain links TRBV18 with TRBJ2-3, with 8 nucleotides matching TRBD1. CDR3 sequence reads: CASSPPQGADTQYF. For the CDR3, the DNA is TGTGCCAGCTCACCCCCACAGGGGGCAGATACGCAGTATTTT.